This is a list of T cell receptor beta chains from one sample in a study of cytomegalovirus exposure and HLA in healthy donors. Here immunoSEQ multiplex PCR was the method, and the copy in TCRdb shows in-frame clones only, minus some. The sample includes around 96,000 clones, 80% of them seen just once. The sequenced sample consisted of PBMCs. These receptors were obtained from a young man in good health and CMV-seronegative. CDR3s include the opening cysteine and the closing phenylalanine or tryptophan. The D gene is left open where the match is weak. Only part of the rows carry a size: once, few, many, or a class if the clone is expanded.

>NA|TRBJ2-7|NA|TRBV5-6
CASSLTAGTLRYEQYF
TGTGCCAGCAGCTTGACGGCCGGGACACTTCGCTACGAGCAGTACTTC
>TRBD2|TRBJ2-3|once|TRBV18
CASSPRRRGDTQYF
TGTGCCAGCTCACCAAGGCGGCGGGGGGATACGCAGTATTTT
>NA|TRBJ1-1|NA|TRBV4-1
CASRRLGALTEAFF
TGCGCCAGCAGGCGATTGGGGGCTTTGACTGAAGCTTTCTTT
>NA|TRBJ2-7|NA|TRBV9
CASSVGPGSSYEQYF
TGTGCCAGCAGCGTAGGTCCAGGGTCCTCCTACGAGCAGTACTTC
>NA|TRBJ2-1|NA|TRBV6-6
CASSSGPRWEQFF
TGTGCCAGCAGTTCTGGGCCGAGATGGGAGCAGTTCTTC
>TRBD1|TRBJ2-7|NA|TRBV19
CASSIGTGLSYEQYF
TGTGCCAGTAGTATTGGGACAGGGCTCTCCTACGAGCAGTACTTC
>NA|TRBJ2-7|NA|TRBV27
CASSSWTGGGEQYF
TGTGCCAGCAGTTCTTGGACAGGTGGGGGGGAGCAGTACTTC
>NA|TRBJ1-1|NA|TRBV4-1
CASRPLGGNTEAFF
TGCGCCAGTAGGCCCTTGGGGGGGAACACTGAAGCTTTCTTT
>NA|TRBJ2-5|NA|TRBV4-2
CASSQEGFQGETQYF
TGTGCCAGCAGCCAAGAGGGGTTTCAGGGAGAGACCCAGTACTTC
>NA|TRBJ2-7|NA|TRBV9
CASSVTGTSYEQYF
TGTGCCAGCAGCGTTACAGGGACCTCTTACGAGCAGTACTTC
>TRBD1|TRBJ1-6|NA|TRBV7-2
CASSPPGQGPGSPHHF
TGTGCCAGCAGCCCACCCGGACAGGGGCCCGGTTCACCCCACCACTTT
>TRBD2|TRBJ2-1|NA|TRBV6-1
CASSELPVSGGRNEQFF
TGTGCCAGCAGCGAATTACCCGTGAGCGGGGGGCGAAATGAGCAGTTCTTC
>NA|TRBJ2-2|NA|TRBV19
CASTDAVQNTGELFF
TGTGCCAGTACCGATGCGGTACAGAACACCGGGGAGCTGTTTTTT
>TRBD1|TRBJ1-2|NA|TRBV6-1
CASSSLTGSYGYTF
TGTGCCAGCAGTTCTTTGACAGGGAGCTATGGCTACACCTTC
>TRBD1|TRBJ1-1|once|TRBV9
CASSADRVRSEAFF
TGTGCCAGCAGCGCAGACAGGGTTAGGTCTGAAGCTTTCTTT
>TRBD1|TRBJ1-2|NA|TRBV2
CASSREGQLYGYTF
TGTGCCAGCAGCCGAGAGGGACAGCTCTATGGCTACACCTTC
>TRBD1|TRBJ1-5|NA|TRBV19
CASSPRTGWGDQPQHF
TGTGCCAGTAGTCCCCGGACAGGGTGGGGGGATCAGCCCCAGCATTTT
>NA|TRBJ1-1|NA|TRBV6-5
CASSRGAGGSAEAFF
TGTGCCAGCAGCAGAGGGGCGGGAGGTAGCGCTGAAGCTTTCTTT